Listed below are T cell receptor beta chains from one sample, sequenced in a study of CD8+ T cells in alopecia areata. Assay used: immunoSEQ multiplex PCR; TCRdb lists only in-frame clones, some missing. The data hold 140,000 to 150,000 clones, with about 47% observed a single time. Sequencing used CD4+ T cells sorted from blood, obtained at week 0. The origin of the receptors is a human donor with alopecia areata. The CDR3 runs from the conserved cysteine through the conserved F or W. The D gene is left open where the match is weak. The size of a clone is reported for some rows only, either as once, few or many, or as a class for expanded clones.

D gene	V gene	J gene	clone size	CDR3 protein	CDR3 DNA
TRBD2	TRBV4-2	TRBJ2-2	many	CASSRQREGTGELFF	TGTGCCAGCAGCCGACAGCGGGAGGGGACCGGGGAGCTGTTTTTT
NA	TRBV11-2	TRBJ2-5	NA	CASSPKSGVETQYF	TGTGCCAGCAGCCCTAAATCGGGAGTGGAGACCCAGTACTTC
NA	TRBV5-1	TRBJ2-5	NA	CASSLDPVPQETQYF	TGCGCCAGCAGCTTGGATCCGGTCCCCCAAGAGACCCAGTACTTC
NA	TRBV10-3	TRBJ1-1	NA	CATVDGRNTEAFF	TGTGCCACCGTGGATGGGCGGAACACTGAAGCTTTCTTT
NA	TRBV7-3	TRBJ2-3	NA	CASSLVGTSPADTQYF	TGTGCCAGCAGCTTAGTTGGGACTTCCCCCGCAGATACGCAGTATTTT
NA	TRBV19	TRBJ1-2	NA	CASSSQMSPLYGYTF	TGTGCCAGTAGTAGCCAGATGTCCCCCCTCTATGGCTACACCTTC
NA	TRBV9	TRBJ2-3	NA	CASSHYPDGARTDTQYF	TGTGCCAGCAGCCACTACCCGGACGGTGCCCGCACAGATACGCAGTATTTT
NA	TRBV29-1	TRBJ1-1	NA	CSVRTVEAFF	TGCAGCGTCAGGACGGTAGAAGCTTTCTTT
TRBD2	TRBV6-1	TRBJ2-7	NA	CASSSRAGNSYEQYF	TGTGCCAGCAGTTCCCGAGCGGGAAACTCCTACGAGCAGTACTTC
NA	TRBV5-6	TRBJ1-1	few	CASSFSPRGARTEAFF	TGTGCCAGCAGCTTTTCCCCGCGGGGGGCGCGCACTGAAGCTTTCTTT
NA	TRBV6-1	TRBJ2-3	NA	CASSERGGDTQYF	TGTGCCAGCAGTGAGAGAGGCGGCGATACGCAGTATTTT
NA	TRBV29-1	TRBJ2-5	NA	CSVGNRLGEETQYF	TGCAGCGTTGGAAACCGCCTGGGAGAAGAGACCCAGTACTTC
NA	TRBV9	TRBJ1-2	NA	CASSGLWSHGYTF	TGTGCCAGCAGCGGCCTTTGGAGCCATGGCTACACCTTC
NA	TRBV2	TRBJ2-1	few	CASRAGQGRSGSLSYNEQFF	TGTGCCAGCAGGGCCGGACAGGGTAGGAGCGGGAGCCTTTCCTACAATGAGCAGTTCTTC
NA	TRBV10-3	TRBJ2-7	NA	CAISRESEQYF	TGTGCCATCAGCCGGGAATCCGAGCAGTACTTC